This TCR beta chain was identified during a study of CD8+CD57+ T cells in acquired aplastic anemia. Study-wide context: Sorted CD4+ plus CD8+ cells gave DNA averaging roughly 2.9 ug.

CDR1 MNHEY and CDR2 SVGAGI come from the germline V gene. With 2 bases removed from V and 4 bases from J, the gap between germline ends came to 11 bases. CDR3 size: 14 residues. This clonotype was counted many times. Its specificity is not known. Patients chosen for sequencing had shown CD8+CD57+ cell expansion by flow cytometry. There were no patients without severe acquired aplastic anemia. Study-level points and caveats: Patients were compared with controls for CD8+ Simpson's diversity, and no significant difference emerged.

The TCR beta profiling, which covered VDJ combination and CDR3 sequence, was carried out using genomic DNA as the template. TCRdb reanalysed the reads using MiXCR and keeps one entry per CDR3 protein. The sample shows around 170,000 distinct CDR3 sequences, 40% to 55% of them seen only once. The source material was sorted CD4+, CD8+, or CD8+CD57+ T cells (not recorded which) from PBMCs. The clonotype originates from a human donor with aplastic anemia. The chain links TRBV6-5 to TRBJ2-5, with D unclear. CDR3 in amino acids: CASSYASYSETQYF. The CDR3 coding sequence is TGTGCCAGCAGTTACGCATCATACTCAGAGACCCAGTACTTC.